This T cell receptor beta chain was recovered during a study of T cell responses to AZD1222 COVID-19 vaccine. Study conclusions and caveats: Mapped onto spike, vaccine-associated CD4 TCRs spanned it and were dominant at 160-218 and 743-854. As reported, nearly half of all spike-specific TCRs target variant regions that are unmutated.

This CDR3 has 11 amino acids. Per the germline V gene, CDR1 is LNHDA and CDR2 is SQIVND (reference sequence). V lost 2 bases and J lost 7, with 2 bases in between. This clone has a single count. What it binds is unknown. Within the sample, other DNA sequences also encode this same CDR3. Profiled with immunoSEQ multiplex PCR; TCRdb holds only in-frame clones, not every one. The table has around 140,000 clones, approximately 85% seen once. The origin of this receptor is an adult who received the MenACWY meningococcal vaccine as a control. The specimen was peripheral blood, collected 28 days after the second dose of the MenACWY control vaccine. This chain links TRBV19 with TRBJ1-4; D gene ambiguous. CDR3 DNA sequence: TGTGCCAGTAGTATAACTGAAAAACTGTTTTTT. Protein product: CASSITEKLFF.